This paragraph covers one T cell receptor (beta chain) sequence. As originally analysed: Reference gene primer amplification in the assay estimated nucleated cell counts. The table came from immunoSEQ multiplex PCR; TCRdb's copy has only in-frame clones and leaves some out. That table supplies the V and J calls and clone size; D and trimming were determined from the DNA. Among about 300,000 clones listed, roughly 90% were seen once. The sample belongs to a study of blood T cell repertoires in COVID-19. The wider study: Nucleic acid was either cDNA or gDNA, and it came from T cells, B-cell-depleted T cells, or PBMCs.

Patients at the Seattle site were enrolled during active infection and followed longitudinally. The sample taken for sequencing was peripheral blood. The TCR was taken from a woman aged 30 to 39 with COVID-19, enrolled during active disease.

CDR3 sequence reads: CASSLTDREAFF. In nucleotides, the CDR3 is TGTGCCAGCAGTTTAACGGACAGGGAGGCTTTCTTT. The genes are TRBV28 and TRBJ1-1; TRBD1 agrees at 8 bases. This CDR3 region has 12 residues. Germline V gives CDR1 MDHEN, CDR2 SYDVKM. Unmatched junction bases numbered 4, after V lost 2 bases and J lost 11 bases.